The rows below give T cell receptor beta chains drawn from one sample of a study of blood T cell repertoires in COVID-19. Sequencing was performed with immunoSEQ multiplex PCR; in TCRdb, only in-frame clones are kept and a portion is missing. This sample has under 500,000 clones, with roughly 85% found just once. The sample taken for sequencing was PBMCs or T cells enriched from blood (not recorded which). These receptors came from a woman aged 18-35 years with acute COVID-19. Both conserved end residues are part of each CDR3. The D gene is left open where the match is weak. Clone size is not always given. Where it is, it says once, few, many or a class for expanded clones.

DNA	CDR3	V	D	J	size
TGTGCCAGCAGCTCCCGTCTGGGGGGGTACACAGATACGCAGTATTTT	CASSSRLGGYTDTQYF	TRBV5-5	TRBD2	TRBJ2-3	NA
TGTGCCAGCAGCGCCGACAGCATTAATTCACCCCTCCACTTT	CASSADSINSPLHF	TRBV7-9	NA	TRBJ1-6	NA
TGTGCCAGCAGCCGGACAGGGGGTGAGAACACCGGGGAGCTGTTTTTT	CASSRTGGENTGELFF	TRBV7-9	TRBD1	TRBJ2-2	NA
TGTGCCAGCAGCTTAGTTGGGGCCTCGGAGCCCCAGCATTTT	CASSLVGASEPQHF	TRBV7-9	NA	TRBJ1-5	NA
TGTGCCAGCAGCCTAGCACTTGGACTCAAAAACACTGAAGCTTTCTTT	CASSLALGLKNTEAFF	TRBV14	NA	TRBJ1-1	NA
TGCGCTGCTCTGGAGGGGAACACTGAAGCTTTCTTT	CAALEGNTEAFF	TRBV10-2	NA	TRBJ1-1	NA
TGTGCCAGTATCCCCGATCCCCCCAGGGGGAGCAACGAGCAGTACTTC	CASIPDPPRGSNEQYF	TRBV19	TRBD1	TRBJ2-7	NA
TGTGCCAGCAGCTTAGCGCGCCTAGCGGGTCCCTACAATGAGCAGTTCTTC	CASSLARLAGPYNEQFF	TRBV7-9	TRBD2	TRBJ2-1	NA
TGTGCCAGCAGCTTAGGGGACAGGAACTCTGGAAACACCATATATTTT	CASSLGDRNSGNTIYF	TRBV7-8	TRBD1	TRBJ1-3	NA
TGTGCCAGCAGGACCCGGACAGGACCGAACACTGAAGCTTTCTTT	CASRTRTGPNTEAFF	TRBV6-5	TRBD1	TRBJ1-1	NA
TGTGCCAGCAGCTTAGGGCTAGCTCGCATAATCTTC	CASSLGLARIIF	TRBV7-2	NA	TRBJ2-1	NA
TGTGCCAGTAGTATAGGTCCAGGGGAGGGATATACGTTCTTC	CASSIGPGEGYTFF	TRBV19	NA	TRBJ2-1	NA
TGTGCCAGCAGCCAAGAAGTGGCGACTAGGGGTCGGGATACGCAGTATTTT	CASSQEVATRGRDTQYF	TRBV4-2	NA	TRBJ2-3	NA
TGTGCCAGCAGCTTCAGAGGGCACGGCTACACCTTC	CASSFRGHGYTF	TRBV7-9	NA	TRBJ1-2	NA
TGTGCCAGCAGCTCCAGCGCGGGAATCGATGAGCAGTTCTTC	CASSSSAGIDEQFF	TRBV7-9	NA	TRBJ2-1	NA
TGTGCCAGTAGTCTGGCAGGCCTTGGAAACACCATATATTTT	CASSLAGLGNTIYF	TRBV19	NA	TRBJ1-3	NA
TGTGCCAGCAGTCGACAGGGATTGGGCTATGGCTACACCTTC	CASSRQGLGYGYTF	TRBV27	TRBD1	TRBJ1-2	once
TGTGCCAGCAGTTACAACAGGGGGCGAAGTTATGGCTACACCTTC	CASSYNRGRSYGYTF	TRBV28	TRBD1	TRBJ1-2	NA
TGCAGTGCTAGGGTTGGGAGTGAGCAGTTCTTC	CSARVGSEQFF	TRBV20-1	NA	TRBJ2-1	NA
TGTGCCAGCAGCCGTCAGACTAGCGGGAGTGAGCAGTTCTTC	CASSRQTSGSEQFF	TRBV11-2	TRBD2	TRBJ2-1	NA
TGTGCCAGCAGTCCCCACCAACTAGCGGGGGGGACAGATACGCAGTATTTT	CASSPHQLAGGTDTQYF	TRBV28	TRBD2	TRBJ2-3	NA
TGTGCCAGCTCACTGCGCACTACCAGTTCAGATACGCAGTATTTT	CASSLRTTSSDTQYF	TRBV18	NA	TRBJ2-3	NA
TGTGCCAGCAGCTTGGCGATGGTAATAGCCTACAATGAGCAGTTCTTC	CASSLAMVIAYNEQFF	TRBV5-5	NA	TRBJ2-1	NA
TGCGCCAGCAGCCAAGGAATGCTATACCAAGAGACCCAGTACTTC	CASSQGMLYQETQYF	TRBV4-3	NA	TRBJ2-5	NA
TGTGCCAGCAGACCAGGACAGGGGGATGACTATGGCTACACCTTC	CASRPGQGDDYGYTF	TRBV28	TRBD1	TRBJ1-2	NA
TGTGCCAGCAGTTACTCTGGGGGCAACTATGGCTACACCTTC	CASSYSGGNYGYTF	TRBV6-5	NA	TRBJ1-2	NA
TGCGCCAGCGGGGCGGAATCGAACACCGGGGAGCTGTTTTTT	CASGAESNTGELFF	TRBV5-1	NA	TRBJ2-2	NA
TGTGCCAGCAGCCAAGGGGGGGATCCCGGGGATGAGCAGTTCTTC	CASSQGGDPGDEQFF	TRBV3-1/TRBV3-2	NA	TRBJ2-1	NA
TGTGCCAGCAGCTACGGTCAGGGCTCCTACAATGAGCAGTTCTTC	CASSYGQGSYNEQFF	TRBV5-4	NA	TRBJ2-1	NA
TGTGCCACCAGTGATCCCGGGACAGGAGACACAGATACGCAGTATTTT	CATSDPGTGDTDTQYF	TRBV24-1	TRBD1	TRBJ2-3	few
TGCGCCAGCAGGCCGGACAGGGGAATCGACAATGAGCAGTTCTTC	CASRPDRGIDNEQFF	TRBV5-1	TRBD1	TRBJ2-1	NA
TGTGCCACCAGCAGTACCGGGACAAGACATGAAAAACTGTTTTTT	CATSSTGTRHEKLFF	TRBV15	NA	TRBJ1-4	NA
TGCAGCGTTGAGGGTCAGGGGCCGAATTCACCCCTCCACTTT	CSVEGQGPNSPLHF	TRBV29-1	NA	TRBJ1-6	NA
TGTGCCATCAGTGGACAGCTCAACTATGGCTACACCTTC	CAISGQLNYGYTF	TRBV10-3	NA	TRBJ1-2	NA
TGTGCCAGCAGCCCCAGAGGGACAGAGAACACTGAAGCTTTCTTT	CASSPRGTENTEAFF	TRBV7-9	TRBD1	TRBJ1-1	NA
TGCGCCAGCAGCGGCGGGGTTAATGAAAAACTGTTTTTT	CASSGGVNEKLFF	TRBV5-1	NA	TRBJ1-4	NA
TGTGCCAGTAGGGGGAGGGACAGCACAGATACGCAGTATTTT	CASRGRDSTDTQYF	TRBV19	TRBD2	TRBJ2-3	NA
TGTGCCAGCAGCAGCACTAGTTACGAGCAGTACTTC	CASSSTSYEQYF	TRBV7-9	NA	TRBJ2-7	NA
TGTGCCATTAAGGACAGGGTTAACTTCGAGCAGTACTTC	CAIKDRVNFEQYF	TRBV10-3	TRBD1	TRBJ2-7	NA